The clone carrying this T cell receptor beta chain was picked up many times. Its antigen is unknown. This sample was taken from a study of glioma-infiltrating T cells. Whole-study findings and limits: Non-neoplastic patients had below-expected tissue-blood divergence, while all gliomas exceeded expectation. Very few CDR3 sequences were shared between tissue and blood.

TCR alpha and beta CDR3 regions were amplified from RNA using iRepertoire nested multiplex PCR. Input was roughly 100-450 ng of tissue mRNA or PBMC total RNA. TCRdb ran MiXCR on the multiplex PCR reads and lists one entry per CDR3 protein. Of roughly 100,000 distinct CDR3 sequences listed, about 28% are singletons. The sample taken for sequencing was glioma tissue, nonneoplastic brain tissue, or PBMCs (not recorded which). The TCR sequence derives from a human donor with low-grade glioma or glioblastoma, undergoing nonglioma brain surgery, or in good health (not recorded which).

In nucleotides, the CDR3 is TGTGCCAGCAGCTTAGTATACAGGTCGGAACTGTTTTTT. Translating it yields CASSLVYRSELFF. V and J are TRBV7-9 and TRBJ1-4, with D tentatively TRBD1 (5 bases). The V gene lost 1 base and the J gene lost 12 bases, with 12 bases spanning the gap. Germline CDR1 is SEHNR and CDR2 is FQNEAQ (reference sequence). This CDR3 contains 13 residues.